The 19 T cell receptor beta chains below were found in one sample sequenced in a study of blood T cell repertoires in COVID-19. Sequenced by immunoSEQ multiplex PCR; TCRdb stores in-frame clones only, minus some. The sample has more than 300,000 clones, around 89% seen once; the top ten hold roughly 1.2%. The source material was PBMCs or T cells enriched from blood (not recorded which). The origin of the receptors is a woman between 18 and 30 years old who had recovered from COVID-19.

CDR3 region: CASSLGGLYGYTF. CDR3 nucleotide sequence: TGCGCCAGCAGCTTGGGGGGCCTCTATGGCTACACCTTC. The chain recombines TRBV5-1 with TRBJ1-2; tentatively, D is TRBD1 (5 bases). The germline gives CDR1 SGHRS, CDR2 YFSETQ. CDR3 length: 13 residues. V lost 0 bases, J lost 4 bases, and 7 bases lay in between.

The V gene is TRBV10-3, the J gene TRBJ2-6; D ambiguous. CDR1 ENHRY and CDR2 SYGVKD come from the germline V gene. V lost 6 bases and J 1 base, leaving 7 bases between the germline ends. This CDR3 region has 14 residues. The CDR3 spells CAIRPESGANVLTF. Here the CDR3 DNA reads TGTGCCATCAGGCCGGAGTCTGGGGCCAACGTCCTGACTTTC.

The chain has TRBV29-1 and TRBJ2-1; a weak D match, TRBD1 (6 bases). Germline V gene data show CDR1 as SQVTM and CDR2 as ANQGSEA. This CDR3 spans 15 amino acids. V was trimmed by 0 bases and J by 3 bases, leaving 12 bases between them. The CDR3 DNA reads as TGCAGCGTTGAAGAAGGGGGACGGAACTACAATGAGCAGTTCTTC. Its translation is CSVEEGGRNYNEQFF.

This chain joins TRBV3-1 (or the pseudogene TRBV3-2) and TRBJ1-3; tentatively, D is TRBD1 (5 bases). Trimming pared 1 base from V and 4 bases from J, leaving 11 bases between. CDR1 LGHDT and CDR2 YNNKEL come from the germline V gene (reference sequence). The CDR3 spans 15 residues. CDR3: CASSQVGTRGNTIYF. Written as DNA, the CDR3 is TGTGCCAGCAGCCAAGTCGGGACTAGGGGAAACACCATATATTTT.

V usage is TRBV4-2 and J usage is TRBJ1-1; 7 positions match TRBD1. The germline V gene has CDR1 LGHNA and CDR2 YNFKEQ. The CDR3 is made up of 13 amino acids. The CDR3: CAARGQRNTEAFF. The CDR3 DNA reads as TGTGCAGCTAGGGGACAGAGGAACACTGAAGCTTTCTTT.

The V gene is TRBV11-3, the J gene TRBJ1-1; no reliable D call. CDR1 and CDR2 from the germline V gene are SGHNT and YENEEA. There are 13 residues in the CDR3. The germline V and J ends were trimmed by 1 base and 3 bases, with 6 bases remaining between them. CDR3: CASSLGRDTEAFF. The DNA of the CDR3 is TGTGCCAGCAGCTTAGGGCGGGACACTGAAGCTTTCTTT. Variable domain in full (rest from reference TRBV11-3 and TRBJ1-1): EAGVVQSPRYKIIEKKQPVAFWCNPISGHNTLYWYLQNLGQGPELLIRYENEEAVDDSQLPKDRFSAERLKGVDSTLKIQPAELGDSAVYLCASSLGRDTEAFFGQGTRLTVV.

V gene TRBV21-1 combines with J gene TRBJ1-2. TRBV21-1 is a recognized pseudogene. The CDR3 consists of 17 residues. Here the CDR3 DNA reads TGTGCCAGCAGCAAAACCCCCGGCAAAGAGGGCAGATATGGCTACACCTTC. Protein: CASSKTPGKEGRYGYTF.

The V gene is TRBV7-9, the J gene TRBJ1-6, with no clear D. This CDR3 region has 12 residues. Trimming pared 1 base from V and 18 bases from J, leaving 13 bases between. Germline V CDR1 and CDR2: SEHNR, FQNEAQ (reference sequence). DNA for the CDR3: TGTGCCAGCAGCTTAGTCCCGTCACACCCCCACTTT. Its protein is CASSLVPSHPHF.

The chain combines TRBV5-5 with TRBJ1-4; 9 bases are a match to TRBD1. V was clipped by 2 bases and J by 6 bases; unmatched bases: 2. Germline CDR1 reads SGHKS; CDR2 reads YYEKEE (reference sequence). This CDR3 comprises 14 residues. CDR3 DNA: TGTGCCAGCAGCTTCGGGACAGGGTATGAAAAACTGTTTTTT. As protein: CASSFGTGYEKLFF. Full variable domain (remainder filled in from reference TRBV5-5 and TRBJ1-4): DAGVTQSPTHLIKTRGQQVTLRCSPISGHKSVSWYQQVLGQGPQFIFQYYEKEERGRGNFPDRFSARQFPNYSSELNVNALLLGDSALYLCASSFGTGYEKLFFGSGTQLSVL.

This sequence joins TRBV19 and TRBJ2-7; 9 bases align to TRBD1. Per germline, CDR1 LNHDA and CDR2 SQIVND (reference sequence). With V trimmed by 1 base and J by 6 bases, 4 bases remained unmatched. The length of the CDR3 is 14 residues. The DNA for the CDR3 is TGTGCCAGTAGTATAGCGACAGGGGGGTTCGAGCAGTACTTC. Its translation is CASSIATGGFEQYF.

The CDR3 here is CASSLTGRGEKLFF. The CDR3 DNA reads TGTGCCAGCAGCTTGACAGGGCGGGGAGAAAAACTGTTTTTT. This chain uses TRBV6-5 with TRBJ1-4; 7 bases are a match to TRBD1. V dropped 6 bases and J dropped 8; count of bases not matched to a gene: 9. CDR1 is MNHEY and CDR2 is SVGAGI in the germline V gene. The CDR3 is 14 amino acids.

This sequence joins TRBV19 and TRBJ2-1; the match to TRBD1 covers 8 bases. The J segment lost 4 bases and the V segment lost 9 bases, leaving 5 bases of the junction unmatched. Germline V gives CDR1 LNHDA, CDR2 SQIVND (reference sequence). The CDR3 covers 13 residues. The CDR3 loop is CASGTGSYNEQFF. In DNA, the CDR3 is TGTGCCAGCGGGACAGGTTCTTACAATGAGCAGTTCTTC.

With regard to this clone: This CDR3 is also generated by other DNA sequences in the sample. The CDR3 nucleotides are TGCGCCAGCAGCTTGGAAGGAGGGGATCAGCCCCAGCATTTT. Its protein product is CASSLEGGDQPQHF. V usage is TRBV5-1 and J usage is TRBJ1-5; tentatively, D is TRBD1 (5 bases). CDR1 and CDR2 (germline): SGHRS, YFSETQ. V was shortened by 0 bases and J by 5 bases, with 9 bases between the two germline ends. This CDR3 has 14 amino acids.

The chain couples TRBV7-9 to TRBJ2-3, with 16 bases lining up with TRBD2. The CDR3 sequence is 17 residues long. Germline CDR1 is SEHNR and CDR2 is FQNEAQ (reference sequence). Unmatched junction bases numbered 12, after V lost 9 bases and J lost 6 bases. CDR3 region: CASESGTSGREADTQYF. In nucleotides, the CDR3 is TGTGCCAGTGAATCCGGGACTAGCGGGAGGGAGGCGGATACGCAGTATTTT.

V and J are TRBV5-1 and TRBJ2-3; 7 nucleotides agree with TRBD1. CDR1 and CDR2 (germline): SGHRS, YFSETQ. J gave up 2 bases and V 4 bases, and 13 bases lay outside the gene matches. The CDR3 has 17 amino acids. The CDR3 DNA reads TGCGCCAGCAGCCCAAGGGACAGCAGATCCTACACAGATACGCAGTATTTT. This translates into CASSPRDSRSYTDTQYF.

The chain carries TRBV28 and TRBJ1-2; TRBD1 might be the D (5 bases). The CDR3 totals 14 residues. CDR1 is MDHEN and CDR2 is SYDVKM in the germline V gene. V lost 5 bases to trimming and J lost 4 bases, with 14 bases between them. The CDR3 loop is CASSLQGRAYGYTF. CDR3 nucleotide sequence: TGTGCCAGCAGTCTCCAGGGTAGGGCCTATGGCTACACCTTC.

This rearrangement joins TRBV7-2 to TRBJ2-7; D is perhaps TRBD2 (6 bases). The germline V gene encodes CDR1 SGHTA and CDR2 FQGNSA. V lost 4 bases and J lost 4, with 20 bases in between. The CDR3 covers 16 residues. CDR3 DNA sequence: TGTGCCAGCAGCTCAGGGACTGCCACGGAGGGGTACGAGCAGTACTTC. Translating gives CASSSGTATEGYEQYF.

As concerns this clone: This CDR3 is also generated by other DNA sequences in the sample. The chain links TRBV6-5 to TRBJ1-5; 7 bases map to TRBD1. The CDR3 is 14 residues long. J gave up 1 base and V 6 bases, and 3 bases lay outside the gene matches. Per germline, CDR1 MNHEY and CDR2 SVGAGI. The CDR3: CASSSDRSNQPQHF. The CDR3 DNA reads TGTGCCAGCAGCTCGGACAGGAGCAATCAGCCCCAGCATTTT.

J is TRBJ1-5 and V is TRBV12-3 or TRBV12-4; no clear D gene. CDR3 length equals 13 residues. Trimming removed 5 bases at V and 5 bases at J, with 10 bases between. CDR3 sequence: CASSRRSDQPQHF. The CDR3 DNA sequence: TGTGCCAGCAGTCGTAGATCCGATCAGCCCCAGCATTTT.